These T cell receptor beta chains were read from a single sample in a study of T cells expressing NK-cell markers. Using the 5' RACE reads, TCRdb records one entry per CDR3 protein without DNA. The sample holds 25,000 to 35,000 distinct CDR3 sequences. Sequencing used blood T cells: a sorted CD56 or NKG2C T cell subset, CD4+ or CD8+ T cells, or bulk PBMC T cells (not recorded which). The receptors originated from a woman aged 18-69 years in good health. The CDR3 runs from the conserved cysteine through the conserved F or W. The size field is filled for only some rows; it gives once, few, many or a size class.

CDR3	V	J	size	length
CASSTPGTSGNTGELFF	TRBV9	TRBJ2-2	-	17
CASSPGFQGAGTEAFF	TRBV18	TRBJ1-1	-	16
CASSTGTSGNEQFF	TRBV6-1	TRBJ2-1	-	14
CASSQLELAGGRSYEQYF	TRBV4-1	TRBJ2-7	-	18
CASLRSFDIRGSGNTIYF	TRBV28	TRBJ1-3	-	18
CASTGTVNQPQHF	TRBV12-3/TRBV12-4	TRBJ1-5	-	13
CASSFRDRDQETQYF	TRBV12-3/TRBV12-4	TRBJ2-5	medium-sized	15
CASSLTGGLAGDSSYNEQFF	TRBV2	TRBJ2-1	-	20
CSVAHTNYGYTF	TRBV29-1	TRBJ1-2	-	12
CASSVFAESSYNEQFF	TRBV9	TRBJ2-1	-	16
CASSVWDSGEQYF	TRBV9	TRBJ2-7	-	13
CASSPDGSGQPQHF	TRBV7-9	TRBJ1-5	-	14
CASSQETGHEQFF	TRBV3-1	TRBJ2-1	-	13
CASSFTQGLGSPLHF	TRBV5-1	TRBJ1-6	-	15
CASSYGDRAYGYTF	TRBV6-5	TRBJ1-2	-	14
CASSPRPRGKTGELFF	TRBV5-1	TRBJ2-2	-	16
CASSLPGGAGELFF	TRBV27	TRBJ2-2	-	14
CASSVLAGGSYEQYF	TRBV6-1	TRBJ2-7	-	15
CASSPDRQGATDTQYF	TRBV28	TRBJ2-3	-	16
CASSSAAGGRGEQYF	TRBV27	TRBJ2-7	-	15
CASSPAGAEQYF	TRBV5-1	TRBJ2-7	-	12
CASSLTGASSYNSPLHF	TRBV7-6	TRBJ1-6	-	17
CASSRRQGHTDTQYF	TRBV7-2	TRBJ2-3	-	15
CASSLNWEAGTPYNEQFF	TRBV7-3	TRBJ2-1	-	18
CAISEILAGGYEQYF	TRBV10-3	TRBJ2-7	-	15
CASSPDLQHLNTEAFF	TRBV4-1	TRBJ1-1	-	16
CASSYSQRNTEAFF	TRBV6-5	TRBJ1-1	-	14
CASSPQQGRDTEAFF	TRBV5-1	TRBJ1-1	-	15
CASSPRTKPGDEQFF	TRBV7-9	TRBJ2-1	-	15
CATSTHIQGEAFF	TRBV15	TRBJ1-1	-	13
CASSLQGQGSHEQYF	TRBV5-1	TRBJ2-7	-	15
CASSLSAGEGYEQYF	TRBV27	TRBJ2-7	-	15
CASSLEAVVDTQYF	TRBV12-3/TRBV12-4	TRBJ2-3	-	14
CASSRQGTQETQYF	TRBV7-9	TRBJ2-5	-	14
CASSLGASGRYSGELFF	TRBV7-8	TRBJ2-2	-	17
CASSLADSGISYEQYF	TRBV28	TRBJ2-7	-	16
CASSETWTENSYEQYF	TRBV5-6	TRBJ2-7	-	16
CASSLEGYNSPLHF	TRBV12-3/TRBV12-4	TRBJ1-6	-	14
CASSQVAGGEVGYEQYF	TRBV4-1	TRBJ2-7	-	17
CSALDRVTDTQYF	TRBV20-1	TRBJ2-3	-	13
CASSFFPGDNEQFF	TRBV5-1	TRBJ2-1	-	14
CASSLGTPYNEQFF	TRBV9	TRBJ2-1	-	14
CASSPRVPSSYEQYF	TRBV7-9	TRBJ2-7	-	15
CASRYIGTNYEQYF	TRBV7-9	TRBJ2-7	-	14
CASSSHRDSYNEQFF	TRBV5-1	TRBJ2-1	medium-sized	15
CASSLSPQGGVEQFF	TRBV27	TRBJ2-1	-	15
CASSLSLAGGETQYF	TRBV5-4	TRBJ2-5	-	15
CASSLTGARNYEQYF	TRBV27	TRBJ2-7	-	15
CASSSVGRSRYNEQFF	TRBV7-2	TRBJ2-1	-	16
CASTQGGDSYSYEQYF	TRBV7-2	TRBJ2-7	-	16